The 2 T cell receptor beta chains presented below share a single source sample, sequenced in a study of cytomegalovirus exposure and HLA in healthy donors (dated by TCRdb to about 2017). The library was made by the immunoSEQ multiplex PCR assay. A mixture of 60 forward primers for TCR Vbeta segments and 13 reverse primers for TCR Jbeta segments was used in the multiplex PCR. Entries here come from immuneACCESS through TCRdb and include only in-frame sequences with V and J called. Some clones fail to appear in such tables; in the studies checked, an unresolved V gene covers under half of the shortfall, and the cause of the remainder is unknown. The sample profile shows around 160,000 clones; 68% of them were found once. The top ten constitute about 2.9% of the sample. The material sequenced was PBMCs. These receptors originate from a woman aged 40-49 years in good health and CMV-seropositive.

The chain joins TRBV2 to TRBJ2-5; 15 nucleotides agree with TRBD2. J gave up 1 base and V 6 bases, and 3 bases lay outside the gene matches. Per germline, CDR1 SNHLY and CDR2 FYNNEI. The CDR3 is 16 amino acids. CDR3 sequence: CASRPGLAGGQETQYF. CDR3 sequence (DNA): TGTGCCAGCAGGCCGGGACTAGCGGGGGGCCAAGAGACCCAGTACTTC.

This chain links TRBV9 with TRBJ1-2, with D possibly matching TRBD1 (6 bases). In germline, CDR1 is SGDLS, CDR2 YYNGEE. CDR3 size: 15 residues. Trimming took off 6 bases at V and 4 bases at J, with 19 bases between the two ends. CDR3: CASTPGGQGPYGYTF. The CDR3 DNA follows: TGTGCCAGCACCCCGGGGGGGCAGGGCCCCTATGGCTACACCTTC.